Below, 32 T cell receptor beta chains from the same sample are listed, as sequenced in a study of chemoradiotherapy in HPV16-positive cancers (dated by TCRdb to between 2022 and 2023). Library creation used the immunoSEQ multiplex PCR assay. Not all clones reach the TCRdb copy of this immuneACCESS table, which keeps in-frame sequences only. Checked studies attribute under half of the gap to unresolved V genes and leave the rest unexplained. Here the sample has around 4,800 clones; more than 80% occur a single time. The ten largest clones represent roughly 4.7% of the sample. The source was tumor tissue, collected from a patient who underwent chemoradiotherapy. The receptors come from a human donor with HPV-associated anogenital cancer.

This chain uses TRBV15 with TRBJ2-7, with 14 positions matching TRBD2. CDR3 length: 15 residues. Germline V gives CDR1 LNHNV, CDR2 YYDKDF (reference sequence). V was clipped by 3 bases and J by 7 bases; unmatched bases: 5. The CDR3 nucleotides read TGTGCCACCAGCAGGGGACTAGCGGGAGACAGTGAGCAGTACTTC. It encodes CATSRGLAGDSEQYF.

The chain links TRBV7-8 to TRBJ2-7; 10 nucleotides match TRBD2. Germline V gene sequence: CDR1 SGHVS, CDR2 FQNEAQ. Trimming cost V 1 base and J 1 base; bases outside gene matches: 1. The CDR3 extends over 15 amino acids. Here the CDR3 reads CASSLVAGGSYEQYF. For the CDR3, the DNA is TGTGCCAGCAGCTTAGTAGCGGGGGGATCCTACGAGCAGTACTTC.

In nucleotides, the CDR3 is TGTGCCAGCAGCCGTGGGGGGGCTAGCTATGGCTACACCTTC. This translates into CASSRGGASYGYTF. This chain links TRBV5-6 with TRBJ1-2; D perhaps matches TRBD1 (6 bases). Germline lookup yields CDR1 SGHDT and CDR2 YYEEEE. The CDR3 runs 14 residues. V was shortened by 4 bases and J by 4 bases, with 14 bases between the two germline ends.

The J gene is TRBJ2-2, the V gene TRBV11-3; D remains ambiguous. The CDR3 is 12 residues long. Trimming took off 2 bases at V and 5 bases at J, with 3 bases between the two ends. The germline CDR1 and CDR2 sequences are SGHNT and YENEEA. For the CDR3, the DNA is TGTGCCAGCAGCTTAAATACCGGGGAGCTGTTTTTT. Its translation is CASSLNTGELFF.

The CDR3: CASSELFEQYF. The CDR3 DNA sequence: TGTGCCAGCAGTGAATTATTCGAGCAGTACTTC. The chain has TRBV25-1 and TRBJ2-7; the D is unclear. Trimming left V 1 base short and J 6 bases short, with 4 bases between. The CDR3 consists of 11 residues. Germline V gene data show CDR1 as MGHDK and CDR2 as SYGVNS.

The CDR3 DNA follows: TGTGCCAGCAGCTTAGATGGGGGAGGGGCAATGGGTGAGCAGTTCTTC. It is translated as CASSLDGGGAMGEQFF. The chain employs TRBV7-8 and TRBJ2-1, with TRBD2 identical over 7 bases. Germline V lookup: CDR1 SGHVS, CDR2 FQNEAQ. The CDR3 extends over 16 amino acids. V lost 1 base and J lost 9; bases outside the gene matches: 12.

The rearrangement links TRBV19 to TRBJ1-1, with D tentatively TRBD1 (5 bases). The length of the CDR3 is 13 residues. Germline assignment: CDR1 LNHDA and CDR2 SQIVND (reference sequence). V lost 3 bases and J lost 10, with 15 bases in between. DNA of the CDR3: TGTGCCAGTAGTATGCGGGACTCCCGTCGAGCTTTCTTT. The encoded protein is CASSMRDSRRAFF. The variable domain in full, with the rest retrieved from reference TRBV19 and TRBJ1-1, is DGGITQSPKYLFRKEGQNVTLSCEQNLNHDAMYWYRQDPGQGLRLIYYSQIVNDFQKGDIAEGYSVSREKKESFPLTVTSAQKNPTAFYLCASSMRDSRRAFFGQGTRLTVV.

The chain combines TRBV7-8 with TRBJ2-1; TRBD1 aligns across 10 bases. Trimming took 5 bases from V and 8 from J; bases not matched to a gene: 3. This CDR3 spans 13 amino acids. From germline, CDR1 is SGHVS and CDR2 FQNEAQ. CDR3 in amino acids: CASSQGTGDEQFF. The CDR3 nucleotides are TGTGCCAGCAGCCAAGGGACAGGGGATGAGCAGTTCTTC.

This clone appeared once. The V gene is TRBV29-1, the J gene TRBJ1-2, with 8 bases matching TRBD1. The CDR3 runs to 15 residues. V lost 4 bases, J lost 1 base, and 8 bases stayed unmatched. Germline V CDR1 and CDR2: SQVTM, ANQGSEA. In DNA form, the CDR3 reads TGCAGCGTTGCAGTGGACAGGGCTAATAACTATGGCTACACCTTC. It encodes CSVAVDRANNYGYTF.

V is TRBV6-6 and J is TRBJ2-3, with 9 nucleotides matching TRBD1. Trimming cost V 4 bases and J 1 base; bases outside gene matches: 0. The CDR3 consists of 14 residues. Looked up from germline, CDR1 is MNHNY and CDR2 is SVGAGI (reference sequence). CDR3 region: CASSWTGGTDTQYF. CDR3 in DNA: TGTGCCAGCAGTTGGACAGGGGGCACAGATACGCAGTATTTT.

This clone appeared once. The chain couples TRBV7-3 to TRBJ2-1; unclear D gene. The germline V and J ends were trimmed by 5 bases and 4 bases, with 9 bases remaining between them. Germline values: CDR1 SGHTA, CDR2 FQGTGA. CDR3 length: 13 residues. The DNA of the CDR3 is TGTGCCAGCAGCCCTGGCGGTTACAATGAGCAGTTCTTC. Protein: CASSPGGYNEQFF.

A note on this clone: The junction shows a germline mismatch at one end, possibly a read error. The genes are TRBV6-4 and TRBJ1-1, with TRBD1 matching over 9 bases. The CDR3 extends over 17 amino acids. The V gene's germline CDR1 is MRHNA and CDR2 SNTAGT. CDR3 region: CASSNSGTGSPNTEAFF. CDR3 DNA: TGTGCCAGCAGTAACTCCGGGACAGGGTCGCCGAACACTGAAGCTTTCTTT.

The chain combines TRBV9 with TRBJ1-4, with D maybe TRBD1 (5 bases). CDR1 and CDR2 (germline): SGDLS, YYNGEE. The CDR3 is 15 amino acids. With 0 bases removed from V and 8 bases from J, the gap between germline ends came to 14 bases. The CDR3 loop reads CASSVGTVREEKLFF. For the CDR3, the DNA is TGTGCCAGCAGCGTAGGTACAGTCAGGGAGGAAAAACTGTTTTTT.

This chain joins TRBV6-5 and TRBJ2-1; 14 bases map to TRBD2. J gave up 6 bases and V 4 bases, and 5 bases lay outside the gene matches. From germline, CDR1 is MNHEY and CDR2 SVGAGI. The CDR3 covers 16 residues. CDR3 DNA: TGTGCCAGCAGTTCTCTGACTAGCGGGAGGGCCAATGAGCAGTTCTTC. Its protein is CASSSLTSGRANEQFF.

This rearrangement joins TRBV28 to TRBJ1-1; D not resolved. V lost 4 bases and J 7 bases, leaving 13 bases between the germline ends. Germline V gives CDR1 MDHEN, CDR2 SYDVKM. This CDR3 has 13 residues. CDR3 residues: CASSWPETGEAFF. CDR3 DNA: TGTGCCAGCAGTTGGCCGGAGACGGGTGAAGCTTTCTTT.

CDR3 residues: CATIASGDRGNEQFF. CDR3 sequence (DNA): TGTGCCACCATTGCCAGCGGGGACAGGGGAAATGAGCAGTTCTTC. This sequence joins TRBV6-5 and TRBJ2-1; 10 bases align to TRBD1. CDR3 length: 15 amino acids. With 10 bases clipped from V and 7 bases from J, the junction kept 13 bases outside the gene matches. Per germline, CDR1 MNHEY and CDR2 SVGAGI.

The CDR3 is CASSLAVTSGGGTQYF. In DNA form, the CDR3 reads TGCGCCAGCAGCTTGGCCGTAACGTCAGGGGGGGGGACCCAGTACTTC. This chain joins TRBV5-1 and TRBJ2-5; D tentatively reads TRBD1 or TRBD2 (7 bases each). Looked up from germline, CDR1 is SGHRS and CDR2 is YFSETQ. Trimming took off 0 bases at V and 7 bases at J, with 19 bases between the two ends. The CDR3 covers 16 residues.

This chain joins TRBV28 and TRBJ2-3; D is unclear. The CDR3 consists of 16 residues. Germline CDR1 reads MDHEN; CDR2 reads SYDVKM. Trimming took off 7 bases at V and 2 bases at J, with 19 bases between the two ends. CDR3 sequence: CASTPPTPTTTDTQYF. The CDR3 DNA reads TGTGCCAGCACCCCACCCACTCCGACCACCACAGATACGCAGTATTTT.

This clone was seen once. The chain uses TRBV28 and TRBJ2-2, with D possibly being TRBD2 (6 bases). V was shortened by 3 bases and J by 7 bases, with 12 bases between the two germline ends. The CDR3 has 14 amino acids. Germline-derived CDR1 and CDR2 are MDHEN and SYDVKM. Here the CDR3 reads CASSFAGFNGELFF. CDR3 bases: TGTGCCAGCAGTTTCGCGGGATTCAACGGGGAGCTGTTTTTT.

The CDR3 loop is CASSPGLLGTDTQYF. Here the CDR3 DNA reads TGCGCCAGCAGCCCGGGACTACTCGGCACAGATACGCAGTATTTT. The chain combines TRBV4-1 with TRBJ2-3; 7 bases match TRBD2. Germline CDR1 MGHRA, CDR2 YSYEKL. The CDR3 is 15 amino acids. V lost 4 bases, J lost 1 base, and 5 bases stayed unmatched.

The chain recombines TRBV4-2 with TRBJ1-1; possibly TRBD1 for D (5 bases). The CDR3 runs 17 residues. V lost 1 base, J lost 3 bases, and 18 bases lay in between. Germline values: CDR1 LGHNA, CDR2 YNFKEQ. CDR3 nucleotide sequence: TGTGCCAGCAGCCAAGCAGGGAGGGGAGGGGCGTACACTGAAGCTTTCTTT. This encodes CASSQAGRGGAYTEAFF.

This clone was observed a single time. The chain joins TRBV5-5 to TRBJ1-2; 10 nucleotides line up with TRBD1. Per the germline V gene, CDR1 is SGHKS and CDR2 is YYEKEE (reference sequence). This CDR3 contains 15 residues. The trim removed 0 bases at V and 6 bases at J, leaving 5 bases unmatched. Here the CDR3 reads CASSLVDRGRHGYTF. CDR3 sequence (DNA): TGTGCCAGCAGCTTGGTTGACAGGGGGCGTCATGGCTACACCTTC.

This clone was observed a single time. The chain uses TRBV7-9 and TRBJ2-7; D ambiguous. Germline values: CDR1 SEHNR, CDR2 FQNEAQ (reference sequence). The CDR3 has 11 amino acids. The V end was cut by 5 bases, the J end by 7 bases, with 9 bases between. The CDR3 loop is CASSPSAEQYF. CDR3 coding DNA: TGTGCCAGCAGCCCTTCCGCAGAGCAGTACTTC.

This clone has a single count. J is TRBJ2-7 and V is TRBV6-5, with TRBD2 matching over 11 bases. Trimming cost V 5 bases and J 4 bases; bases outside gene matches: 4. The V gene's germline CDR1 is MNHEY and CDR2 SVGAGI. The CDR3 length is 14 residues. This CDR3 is CASSETSGTYEQYF. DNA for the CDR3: TGTGCCAGCAGTGAGACTAGCGGGACATACGAGCAGTACTTC.

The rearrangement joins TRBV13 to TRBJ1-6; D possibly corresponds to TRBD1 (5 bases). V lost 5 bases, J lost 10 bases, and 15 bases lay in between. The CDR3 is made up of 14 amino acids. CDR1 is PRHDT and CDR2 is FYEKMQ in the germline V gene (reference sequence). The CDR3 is CASSLSGGGSPLHF. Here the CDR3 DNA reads TGTGCCAGCAGCCTAAGTGGGGGGGGATCACCCCTCCACTTT.

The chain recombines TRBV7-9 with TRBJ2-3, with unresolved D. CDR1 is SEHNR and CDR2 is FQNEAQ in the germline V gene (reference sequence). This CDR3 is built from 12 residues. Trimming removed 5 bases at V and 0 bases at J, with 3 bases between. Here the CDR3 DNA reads TGTGCCAGCAGCCCAAGCACAGATACGCAGTATTTT. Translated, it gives CASSPSTDTQYF.

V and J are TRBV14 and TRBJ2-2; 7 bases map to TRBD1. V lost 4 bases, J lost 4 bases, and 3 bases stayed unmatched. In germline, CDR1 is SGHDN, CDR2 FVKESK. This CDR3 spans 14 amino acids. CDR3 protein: CASSLTGITGELFF. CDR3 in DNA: TGTGCCAGCAGCCTGACAGGGATCACCGGGGAGCTGTTTTTT.

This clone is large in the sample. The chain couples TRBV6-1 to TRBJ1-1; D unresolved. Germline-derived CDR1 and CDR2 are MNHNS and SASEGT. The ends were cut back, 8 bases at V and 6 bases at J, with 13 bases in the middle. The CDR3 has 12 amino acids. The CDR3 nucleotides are TGTGCCAGCCGGTTTGGGGAAGCTGAAGCTTTCTTT. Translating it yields CASRFGEAEAFF.

The CDR3 reads CASSAGTDRGAEAFF. Here the CDR3 DNA reads TGTGCCAGCAGTGCCGGAACCGACAGGGGAGCTGAAGCTTTCTTT. This chain uses TRBV6-1 with TRBJ1-1, with 8 nucleotides matching TRBD1. Germline V gives CDR1 MNHNS, CDR2 SASEGT. V was clipped by 4 bases and J by 6 bases; unmatched bases: 10. The CDR3 covers 15 residues.

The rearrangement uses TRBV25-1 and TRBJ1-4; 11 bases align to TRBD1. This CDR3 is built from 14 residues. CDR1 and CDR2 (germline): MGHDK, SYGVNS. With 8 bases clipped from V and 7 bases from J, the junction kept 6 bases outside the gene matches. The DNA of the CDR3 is TGTGCCAGCTCCCGGACAGGGGGCGTTGAAAAACTGTTTTTT. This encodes CASSRTGGVEKLFF.

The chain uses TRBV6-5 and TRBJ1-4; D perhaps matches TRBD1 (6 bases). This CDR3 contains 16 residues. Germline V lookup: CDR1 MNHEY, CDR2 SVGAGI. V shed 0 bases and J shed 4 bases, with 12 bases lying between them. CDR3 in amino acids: CASSYSKTGDNEKLFF. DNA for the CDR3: TGTGCCAGCAGTTACTCGAAGACAGGCGATAATGAAAAACTGTTTTTT.

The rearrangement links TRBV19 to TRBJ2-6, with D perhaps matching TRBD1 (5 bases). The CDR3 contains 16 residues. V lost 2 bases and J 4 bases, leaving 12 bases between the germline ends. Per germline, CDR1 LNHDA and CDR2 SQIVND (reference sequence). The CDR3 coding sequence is TGTGCCAGTAGTATAAGCAGGGCGAGGGGGGCCAACGTCCTGACTTTC. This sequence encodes CASSISRARGANVLTF.